A selection of T cell receptor beta chains follows, all from one sample in a study of T-cell memory formation after mild COVID-19. TCRdb re-derived calls from the 5' RACE reads in MiXCR, one entry per CDR3 protein. This table holds 4,000 to 5,000 distinct CDR3 sequences, under 45% found once. Sequenced sample: PBMCs or a T cell subset sorted from them (not recorded which). These receptors all come from an adult who had mild COVID-19 (a few samples of this study predate the infection). Cell type and time point are not known. CDR3s include the opening cysteine and the closing phenylalanine or tryptophan. Clone size is stated in some rows and not others, as once, few, many or a class when expanded.

v_gene	j_gene	abundance	CDR3aa
TRBV6-5	TRBJ2-2	medium-sized	CASSIGGGLNTGELFF
TRBV5-1	TRBJ2-3	-	CASSRRTITDTQYF
TRBV5-1	TRBJ2-7	-	CASSERLAGRYEQYF
TRBV9	TRBJ2-2	medium-sized	CASSPGRGALIGGELFF
TRBV5-1	TRBJ2-1	medium-sized	CASSLLLRTLSYNEQFF
TRBV4-1	TRBJ1-4	medium-sized	CASSQVGDNEKLFF
TRBV28	TRBJ2-3	-	CASRRQVTDTQYF
TRBV5-1	TRBJ1-2	-	CASSSWDTYYGYTF
TRBV2	TRBJ1-5	medium-sized	CASIPGEGNQPQHF
TRBV7-2	TRBJ1-2	-	CASSLEDSNYGYTF